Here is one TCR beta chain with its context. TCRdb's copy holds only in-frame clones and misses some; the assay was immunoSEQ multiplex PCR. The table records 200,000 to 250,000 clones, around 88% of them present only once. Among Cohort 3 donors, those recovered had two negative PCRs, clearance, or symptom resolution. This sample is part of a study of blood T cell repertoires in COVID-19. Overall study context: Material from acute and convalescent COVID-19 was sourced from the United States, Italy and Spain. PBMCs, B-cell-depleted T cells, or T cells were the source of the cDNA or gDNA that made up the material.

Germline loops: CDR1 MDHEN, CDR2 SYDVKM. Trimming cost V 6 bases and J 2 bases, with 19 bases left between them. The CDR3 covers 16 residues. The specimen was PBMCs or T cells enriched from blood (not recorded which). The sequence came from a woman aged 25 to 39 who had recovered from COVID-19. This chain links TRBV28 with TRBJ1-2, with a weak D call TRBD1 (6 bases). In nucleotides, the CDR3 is TGTGCCAGCAGCTCCCCCTCACAGGGCGCGAACTATGGCTACACCTTC. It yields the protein CASSSPSQGANYGYTF.